The rows below give T cell receptor beta chains drawn from one sample of a study of blood T cell repertoires in COVID-19. Only in-frame clones appear in the TCRdb table, and some are missing; sequencing was by immunoSEQ multiplex PCR. The sample has 200,000 to 300,000 clones, 86% seen once. Sequenced material: PBMCs or T cells enriched from blood (not recorded which). Every receptor here comes from a woman aged 45-60 years who had recovered from COVID-19. Each CDR3 is given with its conserved first and last residue. A D gene is named only where the DNA matches it firmly. Clone size, where shown, is once, few, many, or a class for clones that have expanded.

abundance,j_gene,v_gene,d_gene,CDR3nt,CDR3aa
NA,TRBJ1-2,TRBV11-3,NA,TGTGCCAGCAGCTATCAGGAAGCTAACTATGGCTACACCTTC,CASSYQEANYGYTF
NA,TRBJ1-5,TRBV19,NA,TGTGCCAGTAGTATGGAACGCCTTACAGGGCTGGTTGGCAATCAGCCCCAGCATTTT,CASSMERLTGLVGNQPQHF
NA,TRBJ2-5,TRBV11-3,TRBD2,TGTGCCAGCAGCTTTTGGGGCGGGGGGCAAGAGACCCAGTACTTC,CASSFWGGGQETQYF
NA,TRBJ2-3,TRBV7-2,TRBD2,TGTGCCAGCCGTACGGCGCGGGGGGCAACAGATACGCAGTATTTT,CASRTARGATDTQYF
NA,TRBJ2-3,TRBV14,TRBD2,TGTGCCAGCAGCTTGGGACTAGCGGGGGGCCGGGAATACACAGATACGCAGTATTTT,CASSLGLAGGREYTDTQYF
NA,TRBJ2-7,TRBV7-2,TRBD2,TGTGCCAGCAGCCCAGGACTAGCGAATTACGAGCAGTACTTC,CASSPGLANYEQYF
NA,TRBJ2-1,TRBV7-3,NA,TGTGCCAGCAGCTTAACAAGGAGCTCCTACAATGAGCAGTTCTTC,CASSLTRSSYNEQFF
NA,TRBJ1-6,TRBV30,NA,TGTGCCTGGAGCTTAACCTATAATTCACCCCTCCACTTT,CAWSLTYNSPLHF
NA,TRBJ2-7,TRBV5-5,TRBD1,TGTGCCAGCAGCTCAACAGGACAGGGTTTTTCCTACGAGCAGTACTTC,CASSSTGQGFSYEQYF
NA,TRBJ1-3,TRBV6-5,NA,TGTGCCAGCAGCGCGGGACGGTCCGGGGACACCATATATTTT,CASSAGRSGDTIYF
once,TRBJ2-6,TRBV7-9,NA,TGTGCCAGCAGCGCGAGCACCTCTGGGGCCAACGTCCTGACTTTC,CASSASTSGANVLTF
NA,TRBJ1-5,TRBV28,NA,TGTGCCAGCAGGGGGGCAGGACAGCCCCAGCATTTT,CASRGAGQPQHF
few,TRBJ2-1,TRBV7-9,NA,TGTGCCAGCAGGTTGACAGAAAATGAGCAGTTCTTC,CASRLTENEQFF
NA,TRBJ2-7,TRBV19,TRBD1,TGTGCCAGTAGACCCTTCGGGACAGAGACCTACGAGCAGTACTTC,CASRPFGTETYEQYF
NA,TRBJ1-4,TRBV19,NA,TGTGCCAGTAGTCTACAGACAGGACTTAATGAAAAACTGTTTTTT,CASSLQTGLNEKLFF
once,TRBJ2-2,TRBV27,TRBD2,TGTGCCAGCAGACAAACTAGCGTCGCCGGGGAGCTGTTTTTT,CASRQTSVAGELFF